What follows is one T cell receptor (beta chain) and its context. The target of this receptor is not known. Per-base qualities were not stored, and no clone one base away is much larger. The germline V gene provides CDR1 MDHEN and CDR2 SYDVKM. The CDR3 runs 13 amino acids, cysteine and phenylalanine included. The sequence is cut down to CDR3 DNA, 39 bases in frame from base 1. Trimming takes 3 bases off V and 6 bases off J; junction bases not matched to a gene: 5. These data are taken from a study of blood T cell repertoires in COVID-19 (dated by TCRdb to 2018 to 2020). Background for the entire study: Samples from collaborators originated in the United States, Italy and Spain and spanned both the acute and convalescent phases of COVID-19. The material from the prospective study consisted of cDNA or gDNA derived from T cells, B-cell-depleted T cells, or PBMCs. Subjects who had been exposed to COVID-19, were actively infected with it, or had recovered from it provided the deeply sampled blood TCRbeta repertoires that made up the dataset. A freely available public database, intended as a resource for researchers studying the immune response to SARS-CoV-2, is where the repertoires were released. The samples were drawn from two sources: the first 160 participants of the ongoing ImmuneRACE study, and 950 to 1,500 subjects contributed by 6 global collaborators. Nearly every sample came with metadata listing a de-identified subject ID, COVID-19 status, age in years and sex. Where available, HLA class I and class II types were taken from metadata supplied by the sample provider and were not determined by assay-based typing. Study-wide findings and limitations: How much clinical and demographic metadata was included differed by source and by participant, and the metadata was provided uncurated.

TCRbeta CDR3 regions were amplified from genomic DNA by means of the immunoSEQ Assay, a bias-controlled multiplex PCR. The authors' analysis ran thus. Within the assay, amplification of reference gene primers was used to estimate how many nucleated cells each sample contained. To quantify the absolute abundance of each unique TCRbeta CDR3 rearrangement, sequence reads were collapsed and filtered. For each sample, productive Simpson clonality was calculated as the square root of Simpson's diversity index across productive rearrangements. TCRdb stores this immuneACCESS table with in-frame sequences only. Part of the clones is absent; in the studies checked, under half of the shortfall reflects unresolved V genes, and no reason is known for the rest. The D gene and trimming were derived from the DNA, and the V and J assignments and clone size from that table. For this sample the table gives 100,000 or so clones, of which roughly 81% were detected only once. The ten largest clones take up 8% to 9.5% of the sample.

The collaborating institutions used their own protocols to collect whole blood in K2EDTA tubes. For TCRbeta analysis, collaborators shipped samples as frozen whole blood, isolated PBMCs, or DNA extracted from either of those sample types. The rearrangement combines TRBV28 with TRBJ2-7; TRBD1 agrees with 7 junctional bases. Sample: peripheral blood. The origin of this receptor is a woman in her 70s with acute or convalescent COVID-19. The DNA sequence reads TGTGCCAGCAGTTTGACCACAGGGGTCGAGCAGTACTTC. Translated, this gives CASSLTTGVEQYF.